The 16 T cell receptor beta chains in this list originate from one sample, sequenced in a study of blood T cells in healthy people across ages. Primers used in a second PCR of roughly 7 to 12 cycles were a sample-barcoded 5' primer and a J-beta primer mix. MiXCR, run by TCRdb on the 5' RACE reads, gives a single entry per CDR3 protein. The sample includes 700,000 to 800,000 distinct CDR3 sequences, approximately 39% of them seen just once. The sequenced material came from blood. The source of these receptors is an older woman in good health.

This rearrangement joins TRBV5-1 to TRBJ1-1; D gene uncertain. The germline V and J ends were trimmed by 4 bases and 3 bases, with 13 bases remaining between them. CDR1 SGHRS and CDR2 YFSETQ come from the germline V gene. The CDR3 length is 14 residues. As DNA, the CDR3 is TGCGCCAGCAGCCTAGAGATCATGGACACTGAAGCTTTCTTT. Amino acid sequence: CASSLEIMDTEAFF.

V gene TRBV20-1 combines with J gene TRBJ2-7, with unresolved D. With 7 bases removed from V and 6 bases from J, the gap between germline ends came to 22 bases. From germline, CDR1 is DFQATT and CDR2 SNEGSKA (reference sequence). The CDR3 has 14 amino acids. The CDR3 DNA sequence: TGCAGTGGCCGAACTACGGCGGTAACTTCCGAGCAGTACTTC. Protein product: CSGRTTAVTSEQYF.

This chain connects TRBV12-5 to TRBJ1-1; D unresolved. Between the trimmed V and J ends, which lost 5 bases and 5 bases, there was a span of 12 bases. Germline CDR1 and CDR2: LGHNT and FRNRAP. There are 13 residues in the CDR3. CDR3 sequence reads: CASGVRLGTEAFF. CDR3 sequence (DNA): TGTGCTAGTGGTGTACGACTGGGGACTGAAGCTTTCTTT.

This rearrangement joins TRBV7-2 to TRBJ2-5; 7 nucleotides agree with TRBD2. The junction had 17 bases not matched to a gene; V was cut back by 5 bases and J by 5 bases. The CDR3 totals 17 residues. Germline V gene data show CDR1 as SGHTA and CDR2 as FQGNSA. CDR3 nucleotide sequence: TGTGCCAGCAGCCCTTCGTCTTCGGCGGGAGCCCGGGAGACCCAGTACTTC. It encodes CASSPSSSAGARETQYF.

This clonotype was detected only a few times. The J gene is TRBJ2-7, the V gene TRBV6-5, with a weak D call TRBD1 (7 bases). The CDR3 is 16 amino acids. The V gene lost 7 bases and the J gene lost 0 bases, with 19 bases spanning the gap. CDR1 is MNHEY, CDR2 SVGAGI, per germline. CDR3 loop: CASTPRGEYGSYEQYF. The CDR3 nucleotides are TGTGCCAGCACCCCCAGGGGGGAGTACGGCTCCTACGAGCAGTACTTC.

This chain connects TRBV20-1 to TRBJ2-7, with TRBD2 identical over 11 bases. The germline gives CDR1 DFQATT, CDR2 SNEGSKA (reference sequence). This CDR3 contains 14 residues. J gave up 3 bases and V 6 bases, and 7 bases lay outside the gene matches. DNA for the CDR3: TGCAGTGCGGAGGCCGGGACTAGCGGCTACGAGCAGTACTTC. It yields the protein CSAEAGTSGYEQYF.

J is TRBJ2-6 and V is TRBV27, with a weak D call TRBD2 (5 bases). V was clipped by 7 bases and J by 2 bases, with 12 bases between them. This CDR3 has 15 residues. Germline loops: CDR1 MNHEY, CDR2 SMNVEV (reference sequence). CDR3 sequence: CASKPGNPGANVLTF. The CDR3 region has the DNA TGTGCCAGCAAACCCGGGAATCCTGGGGCCAACGTCCTGACTTTC.

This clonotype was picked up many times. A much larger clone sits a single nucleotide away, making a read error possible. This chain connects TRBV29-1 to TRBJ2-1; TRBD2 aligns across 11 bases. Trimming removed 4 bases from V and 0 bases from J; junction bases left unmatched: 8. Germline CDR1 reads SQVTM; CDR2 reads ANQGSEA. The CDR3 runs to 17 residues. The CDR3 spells CSVVGLAGWSSYNEQFF. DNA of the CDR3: TGCAGCGTTGTAGGACTAGCGGGCTGGAGCTCCTACAATGAGCAGTTCTTC.

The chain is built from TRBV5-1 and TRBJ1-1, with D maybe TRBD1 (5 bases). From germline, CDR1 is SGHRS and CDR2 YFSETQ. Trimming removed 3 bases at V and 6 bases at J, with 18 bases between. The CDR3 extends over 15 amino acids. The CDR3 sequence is CASSWAARASAEAFF. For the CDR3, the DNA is TGCGCCAGCAGCTGGGCTGCCAGGGCGTCCGCTGAAGCTTTCTTT.

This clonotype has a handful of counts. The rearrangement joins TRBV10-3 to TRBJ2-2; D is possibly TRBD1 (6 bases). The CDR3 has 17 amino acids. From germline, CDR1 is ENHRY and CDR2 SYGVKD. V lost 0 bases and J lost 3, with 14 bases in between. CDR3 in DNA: TGTGCCATCAGTGAGTCGAGAAATTCAGGGGACACCGGGGAGCTGTTTTTT. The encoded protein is CAISESRNSGDTGELFF.

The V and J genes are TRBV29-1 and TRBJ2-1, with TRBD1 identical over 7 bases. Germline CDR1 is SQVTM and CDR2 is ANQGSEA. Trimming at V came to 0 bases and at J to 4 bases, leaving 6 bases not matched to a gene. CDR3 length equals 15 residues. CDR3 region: CSVEDLGDRYNEQFF. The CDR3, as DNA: TGCAGCGTTGAAGATCTGGGGGACAGATACAATGAGCAGTTCTTC.

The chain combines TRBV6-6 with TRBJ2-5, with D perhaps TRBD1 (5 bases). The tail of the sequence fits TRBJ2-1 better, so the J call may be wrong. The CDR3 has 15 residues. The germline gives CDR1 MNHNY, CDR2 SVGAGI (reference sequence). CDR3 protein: CASSYNEQGMETQFF. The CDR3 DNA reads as TGTGCCAGCAGTTACAATGAGCAGGGAATGGAGACCCAGTTCTTC.

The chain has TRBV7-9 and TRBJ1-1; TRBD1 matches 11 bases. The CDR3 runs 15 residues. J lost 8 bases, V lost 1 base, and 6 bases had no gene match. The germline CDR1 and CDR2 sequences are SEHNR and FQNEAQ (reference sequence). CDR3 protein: CASSLGTGGRTEAFF. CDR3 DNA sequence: TGTGCCAGCAGCTTAGGGACAGGGGGCCGAACAGAAGCTTTCTTT.

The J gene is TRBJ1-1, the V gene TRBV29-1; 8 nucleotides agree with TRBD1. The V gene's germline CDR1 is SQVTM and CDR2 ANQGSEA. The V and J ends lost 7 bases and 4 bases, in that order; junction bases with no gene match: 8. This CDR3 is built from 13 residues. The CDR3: CSGADREGTEAFF. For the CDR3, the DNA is TGCAGCGGGGCGGACAGGGAGGGCACTGAAGCTTTCTTT.

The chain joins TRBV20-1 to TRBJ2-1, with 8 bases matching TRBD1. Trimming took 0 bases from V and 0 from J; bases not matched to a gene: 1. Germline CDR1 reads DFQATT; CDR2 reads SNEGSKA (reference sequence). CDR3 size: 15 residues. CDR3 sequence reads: CSARDGQGSYNEQFF. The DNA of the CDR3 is TGCAGTGCTAGAGATGGACAGGGCTCCTACAATGAGCAGTTCTTC.

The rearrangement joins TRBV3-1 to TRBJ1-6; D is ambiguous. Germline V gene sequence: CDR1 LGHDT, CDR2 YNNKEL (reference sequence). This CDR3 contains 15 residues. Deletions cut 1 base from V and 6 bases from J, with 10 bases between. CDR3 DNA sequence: TGTGCCAGCAGCCAAGTGTATGTCAGTAATTCACCCCTCCACTTT. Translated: CASSQVYVSNSPLHF.